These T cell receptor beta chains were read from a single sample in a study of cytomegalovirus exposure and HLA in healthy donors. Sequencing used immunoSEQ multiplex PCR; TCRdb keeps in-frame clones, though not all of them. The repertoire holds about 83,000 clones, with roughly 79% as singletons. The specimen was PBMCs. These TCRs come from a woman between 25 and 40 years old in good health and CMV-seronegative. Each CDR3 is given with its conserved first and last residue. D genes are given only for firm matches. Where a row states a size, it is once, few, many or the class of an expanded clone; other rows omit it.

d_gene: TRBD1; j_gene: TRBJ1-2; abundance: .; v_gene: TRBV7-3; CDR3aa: CASSYRQGNGYTF; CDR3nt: TGTGCCAGCAGCTACCGACAGGGTAATGGCTACACCTTC
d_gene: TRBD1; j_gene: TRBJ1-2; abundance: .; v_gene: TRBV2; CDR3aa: CASSSQGAPGYTF; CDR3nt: TGTGCCAGCAGTTCGCAGGGGGCTCCTGGCTACACCTTC
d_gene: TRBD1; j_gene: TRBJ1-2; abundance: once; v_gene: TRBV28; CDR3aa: CASSSDRGPSGYTF; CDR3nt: TGTGCCAGCAGTTCTGACAGGGGGCCCAGTGGCTACACCTTC
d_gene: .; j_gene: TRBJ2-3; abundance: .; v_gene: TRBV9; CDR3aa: CASSVASGFTDTQYF; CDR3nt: TGTGCCAGCAGCGTAGCGAGCGGTTTCACAGATACGCAGTATTTT
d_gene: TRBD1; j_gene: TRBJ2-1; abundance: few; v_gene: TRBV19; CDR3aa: CASSNLPGQGNNEQFF; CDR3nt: TGTGCCAGTAGCAATCTACCGGGACAGGGGAACAATGAGCAGTTCTTC
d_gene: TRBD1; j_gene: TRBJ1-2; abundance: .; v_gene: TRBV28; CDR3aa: CASSVPGQGNYGYTF; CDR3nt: TGTGCCAGCAGTGTCCCGGGACAGGGGAACTATGGCTACACCTTC
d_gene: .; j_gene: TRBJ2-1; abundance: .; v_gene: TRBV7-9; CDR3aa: CASSLASGFFDEQFF; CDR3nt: TGTGCCAGCAGCTTAGCCAGCGGGTTTTTCGATGAGCAGTTCTTC
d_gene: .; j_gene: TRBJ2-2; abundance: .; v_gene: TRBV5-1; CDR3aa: CASSLVAIGGSTGELFF; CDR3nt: TGCGCCAGCAGCTTGGTAGCTATTGGGGGGTCCACCGGGGAGCTGTTTTTT
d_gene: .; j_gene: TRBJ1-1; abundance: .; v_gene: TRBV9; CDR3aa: CASSATTENTEAFF; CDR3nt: TGTGCCAGCAGCGCCACGACAGAGAACACTGAAGCTTTCTTT
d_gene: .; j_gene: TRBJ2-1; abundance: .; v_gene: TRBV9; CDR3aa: CASSGRRDNEQFF; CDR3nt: TGTGCCAGCAGCGGAAGGAGGGATAATGAGCAGTTCTTC
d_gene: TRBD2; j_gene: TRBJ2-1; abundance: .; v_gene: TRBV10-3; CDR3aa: CAISPGLAGGDEQFF; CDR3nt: TGTGCCATCAGCCCGGGACTAGCGGGAGGGGATGAGCAGTTCTTC
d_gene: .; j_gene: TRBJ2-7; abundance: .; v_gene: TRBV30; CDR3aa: CAWTGGYEQYF; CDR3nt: TGTGCCTGGACAGGTGGCTACGAGCAGTACTTC
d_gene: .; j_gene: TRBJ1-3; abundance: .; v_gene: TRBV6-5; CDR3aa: CASRRGNTIYF; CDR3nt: TGTGCCAGCAGGCGGGGAAACACCATATATTTT
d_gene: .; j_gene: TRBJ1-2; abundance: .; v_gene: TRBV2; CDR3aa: CASSEMGAHGYTF; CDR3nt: TGTGCCAGCAGTGAAATGGGCGCCCATGGCTACACCTTC
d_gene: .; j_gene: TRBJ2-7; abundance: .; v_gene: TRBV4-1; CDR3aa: CASSQARAGLAEQYF; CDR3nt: TGCGCCAGCAGCCAAGCCCGTGCAGGGTTGGCCGAGCAGTACTTC
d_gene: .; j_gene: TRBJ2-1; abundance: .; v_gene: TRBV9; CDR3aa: CACSATGTAYNEQFF; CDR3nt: TGTGCCTGCAGCGCCACCGGGACTGCCTACAATGAGCAGTTCTTC
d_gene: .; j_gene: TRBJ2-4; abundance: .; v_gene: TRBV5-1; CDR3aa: CASSRGVPGTENIQYF; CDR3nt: TGCGCCAGCAGCAGGGGGGTACCCGGGACAGAAAACATTCAGTACTTC
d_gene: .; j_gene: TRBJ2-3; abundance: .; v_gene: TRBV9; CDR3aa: CASSVAGGRTDTQYF; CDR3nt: TGTGCCAGCAGCGTAGCCGGCGGGCGCACAGATACGCAGTATTTT
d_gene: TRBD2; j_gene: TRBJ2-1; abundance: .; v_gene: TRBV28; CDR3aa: CASSTGLAGGLTNEQFF; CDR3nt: TGTGCCAGCAGTACAGGACTAGCGGGAGGACTGACCAATGAGCAGTTCTTC
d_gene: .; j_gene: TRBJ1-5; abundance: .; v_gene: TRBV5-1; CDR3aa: CASSLGTWDQPQHF; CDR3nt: TGCGCCAGCAGCTTAGGGACATGGGATCAGCCCCAGCATTTT
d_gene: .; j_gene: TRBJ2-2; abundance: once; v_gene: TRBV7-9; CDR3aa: CSSSLGLAVANTGELFF; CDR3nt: TGTTCCAGCAGCTTAGGTTTGGCGGTCGCGAACACCGGGGAGCTGTTTTTT
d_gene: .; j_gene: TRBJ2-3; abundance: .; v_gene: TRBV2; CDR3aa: CASSEQPSGDTQYF; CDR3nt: TGTGCCAGCAGTGAACAGCCTAGTGGAGATACGCAGTATTTT
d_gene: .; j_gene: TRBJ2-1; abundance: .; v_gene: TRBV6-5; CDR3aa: CASSSRSYNEQFF; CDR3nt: TGTGCCAGCAGTTCCCGGAGCTACAATGAGCAGTTCTTC
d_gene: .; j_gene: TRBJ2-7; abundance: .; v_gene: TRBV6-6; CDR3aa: CASSEGGEQYF; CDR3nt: TGTGCCAGCAGTGAGGGTGGTGAGCAGTACTTC
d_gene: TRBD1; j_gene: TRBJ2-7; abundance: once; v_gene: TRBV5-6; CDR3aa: CASSRIRDRDFNEQYF; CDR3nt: TGTGCCAGCAGCAGGATAAGAGACAGGGATTTTAACGAGCAGTACTTC
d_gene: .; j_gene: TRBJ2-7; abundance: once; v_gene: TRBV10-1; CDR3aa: CASSESQRREQYF; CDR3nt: TGCGCCAGCAGTGAGTCCCAGCGGCGCGAGCAGTACTTC
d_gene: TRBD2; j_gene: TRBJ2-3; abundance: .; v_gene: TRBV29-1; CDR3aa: CSVESPSGSTDTQYF; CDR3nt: TGCAGCGTTGAATCTCCTAGCGGAAGCACAGATACGCAGTATTTT
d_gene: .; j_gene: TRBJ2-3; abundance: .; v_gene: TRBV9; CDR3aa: CASSVAGTPGTDTQYF; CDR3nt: TGTGCCAGCAGCGTAGCAGGGACTCCGGGCACAGATACGCAGTATTTT
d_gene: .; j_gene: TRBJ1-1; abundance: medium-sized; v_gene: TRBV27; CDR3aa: CASRWQAHTEAFF; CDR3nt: TGTGCCAGCAGGTGGCAAGCGCACACTGAAGCTTTCTTT
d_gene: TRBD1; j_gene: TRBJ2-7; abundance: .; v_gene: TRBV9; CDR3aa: CASSVEGTGATYEQYF; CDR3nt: TGTGCCAGCAGCGTAGAAGGGACAGGGGCGACCTACGAGCAGTACTTC
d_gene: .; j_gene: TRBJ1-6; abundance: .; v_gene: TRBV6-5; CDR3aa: CASSYSGQTNSPLHF; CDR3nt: TGTGCCAGCAGTTACTCGGGACAAACAAATTCACCCCTCCACTTT
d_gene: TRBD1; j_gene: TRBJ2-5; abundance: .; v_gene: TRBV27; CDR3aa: CASSPGTGGETQYF; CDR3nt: TGTGCCAGCAGTCCGGGGACAGGGGGCGAGACCCAGTACTTC
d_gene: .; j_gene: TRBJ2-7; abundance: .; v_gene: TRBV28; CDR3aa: CASSPGYGWSSYEQYF; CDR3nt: TGTGCCAGCAGCCCTGGTTATGGGTGGAGCTCCTACGAGCAGTACTTC
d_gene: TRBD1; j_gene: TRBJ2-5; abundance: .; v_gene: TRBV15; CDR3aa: CATSSRTGSFLETQYF; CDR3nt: TGTGCCACCAGCTCCCGGACAGGGTCCTTCCTAGAGACCCAGTACTTC
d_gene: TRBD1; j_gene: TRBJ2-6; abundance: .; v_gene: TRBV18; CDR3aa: CASSLGQGSSGANVLTF; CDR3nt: TGTGCCAGCTCTCTTGGACAGGGAAGCTCTGGGGCCAACGTCCTGACTTTC
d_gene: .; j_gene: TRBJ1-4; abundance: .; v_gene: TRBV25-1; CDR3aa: CASSGTQWANEKLFF; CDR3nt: TGTGCCAGCAGTGGGACACAGTGGGCTAATGAAAAACTGTTTTTT
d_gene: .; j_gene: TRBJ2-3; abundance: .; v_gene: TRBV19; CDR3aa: CASRPTVGTDTQYF; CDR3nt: TGTGCCAGTAGGCCGACCGTCGGGACAGATACGCAGTATTTT
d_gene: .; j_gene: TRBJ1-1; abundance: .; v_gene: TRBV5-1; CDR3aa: CASSLGGVPEAFF; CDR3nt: TGCGCCAGCAGCTTGGGGGGGGTACCTGAAGCTTTCTTT
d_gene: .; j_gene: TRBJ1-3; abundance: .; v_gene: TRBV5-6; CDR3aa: CASSYRHASGNTIYF; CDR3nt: TGTGCCAGCAGCTACCGACACGCCTCTGGAAACACCATATATTTT
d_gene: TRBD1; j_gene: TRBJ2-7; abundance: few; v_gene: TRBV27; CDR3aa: CASSLSRTGAYEQYF; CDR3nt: TGTGCCAGCAGTTTATCCCGAACAGGGGCCTACGAGCAGTACTTC
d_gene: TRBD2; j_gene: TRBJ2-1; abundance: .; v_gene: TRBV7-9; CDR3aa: CASSQTTSGGGNEQFF; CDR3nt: TGTGCCAGCAGCCAGACTACTAGCGGTGGGGGTAATGAGCAGTTCTTC
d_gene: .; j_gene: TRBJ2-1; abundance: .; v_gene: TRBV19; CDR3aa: CASSSAWGGRGNEQFF; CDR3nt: TGTGCCAGTAGTAGCGCATGGGGGGGCAGGGGCAATGAGCAGTTCTTC
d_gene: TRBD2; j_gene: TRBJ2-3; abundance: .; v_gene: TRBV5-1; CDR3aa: CASSLRRETDTQYF; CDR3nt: TGCGCCAGCAGCTTGAGGCGGGAGACAGATACGCAGTATTTT
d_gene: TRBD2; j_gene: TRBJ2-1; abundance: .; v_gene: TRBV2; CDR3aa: CASNILAGAPNEQFF; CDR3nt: TGTGCCAGCAACATACTAGCGGGGGCCCCCAATGAGCAGTTCTTC
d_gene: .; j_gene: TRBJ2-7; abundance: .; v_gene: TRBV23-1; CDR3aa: CASSHHVRRDEQYF; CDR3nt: TGCGCCAGCAGTCACCACGTCCGTCGGGACGAGCAGTACTTC
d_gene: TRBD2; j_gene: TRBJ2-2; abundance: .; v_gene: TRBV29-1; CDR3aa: CSVVSPGLAGGVGELFF; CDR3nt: TGCAGCGTAGTGTCGCCGGGACTAGCGGGAGGGGTCGGGGAGCTGTTTTTT
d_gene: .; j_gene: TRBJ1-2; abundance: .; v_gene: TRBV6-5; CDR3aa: CASSYSIQGNYGYTF; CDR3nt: TGTGCCAGCAGTTACTCGATCCAGGGAAACTATGGCTACACCTTC
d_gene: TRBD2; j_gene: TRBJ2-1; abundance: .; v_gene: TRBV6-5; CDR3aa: CASSYIAGGGNEQFF; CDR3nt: TGTGCCAGCAGTTATATCGCGGGAGGGGGAAATGAGCAGTTCTTC